The 24 T cell receptor beta chains presented below share a single source sample, sequenced in a study of cytomegalovirus exposure and HLA in healthy donors (dated 2017 in TCRdb). The receptor library was made with the immunoSEQ multiplex PCR assay. A mixture of 60 forward primers for TCR Vbeta segments and 13 reverse primers for TCR Jbeta segments was used in the multiplex PCR. Imported from immuneACCESS, the table was reduced by TCRdb to in-frame sequences with V and J called. These copies leave out some clones; in studies compared against another copy, an unresolved V gene accounts for under half, and the cause of the remainder is not known. The table for this sample lists approximately 30,000 clones. The ten largest clones capture approximately 3.5% of the sample. Sequencing was performed on PBMCs. The receptor set was obtained from a man aged 40-50 years in good health and CMV-seronegative.

The chain has TRBV6-5 and TRBJ2-7; 9 nucleotides agree with TRBD2. From germline, CDR1 is MNHEY and CDR2 SVGAGI. The CDR3 sequence is 13 residues long. Trimming removed 6 bases from V and 7 bases from J; junction bases left unmatched: 7. The CDR3: CASSQTSGREQYF. In nucleotides, the CDR3 is TGTGCCAGCAGCCAGACTAGCGGTCGGGAGCAGTACTTC.

To note about this clone: An end of the junction does not agree with germline; a read error may underlie this. The CDR3 DNA reads TGTGCCTGGAGTCAGGACAGGTTAAATCAGCACCAGCATTTT. This sequence encodes CAWSQDRLNQHQHF. V and J are TRBV30 and TRBJ1-5; TRBD1 aligns across 7 bases. Germline-derived CDR1 and CDR2 are GTSNPN and SVGIG (reference sequence). The CDR3 consists of 14 residues.

The V and J genes are TRBV5-1 and TRBJ2-1; possible D gene TRBD2, 6 bases. The CDR3 spans 15 residues. CDR1 is SGHRS and CDR2 is YFSETQ in the germline V gene. Trimming left V 3 bases short and J 6 bases short, with 16 bases between. CDR3 amino acids: CASSWDGLRINEQFF. The CDR3 bases are TGCGCCAGCAGCTGGGATGGACTAAGGATCAATGAGCAGTTCTTC.

The rearrangement links TRBV29-1 to TRBJ2-2; D is unclear. Germline V CDR1 and CDR2: SQVTM, ANQGSEA. V was shortened by 3 bases and J by 5 bases, with 13 bases between the two germline ends. The CDR3 has 14 amino acids. Here the CDR3 DNA reads TGCAGCGTTGATGTCCCCGGCAGGACCGGGGAGCTGTTTTTT. It specifies CSVDVPGRTGELFF.

J is TRBJ1-4 and V is TRBV30, with D possibly TRBD1 on 5 matching bases. In germline, CDR1 is GTSNPN, CDR2 SVGIG (reference sequence). Deletions cut 5 bases from V and 7 bases from J, with 14 bases between. The CDR3 spans 13 residues. In nucleotides, the CDR3 is TGTGCCTGGTCCAGGCAGGGAGGTGAAAAACTGTTTTTT. It yields the protein CAWSRQGGEKLFF.

The rearrangement uses TRBV5-1 and TRBJ2-3, with D perhaps matching TRBD2 (5 bases). V gave up 4 bases and J gave up 5 bases, with 20 bases separating them. Germline V CDR1 and CDR2: SGHRS, YFSETQ. This CDR3 has 16 residues. The CDR3 sequence: CASSPEAGPLGDTQYF. The CDR3 DNA reads TGCGCCAGCAGCCCTGAGGCGGGCCCTCTTGGAGATACGCAGTATTTT.

The chain joins TRBV6-5 to TRBJ1-2; D is undetermined. Trimming pared 0 bases from V and 4 bases from J, leaving 9 bases between. The CDR3 contains 14 residues. Germline CDR1 MNHEY, CDR2 SVGAGI. CDR3 nucleotide sequence: TGTGCCAGCAGTTACTCTCAGACAACCTATGGCTACACCTTC. This sequence encodes CASSYSQTTYGYTF.

This chain links TRBV4-3 with TRBJ2-5; TRBD2 matches at 13 bases. Losses at the gene ends were 4 bases for V and 2 bases for J; bases not matched to a gene: 13. The germline V gene has CDR1 LGHNA and CDR2 YSLEER. The CDR3 loop spans 19 amino acids. CDR3 sequence reads: CASSRRPPGLAGLQETQYF. CDR3 in DNA: TGCGCCAGCAGCCGGCGCCCCCCGGGACTAGCGGGGTTGCAAGAGACCCAGTACTTC.

CDR3 residues: CASSLEQARLSGYTF. The CDR3 region has the DNA TGCGCCAGCAGCTTGGAACAGGCTCGGTTATCTGGCTACACCTTC. V usage is TRBV5-1 and J usage is TRBJ1-2; D may be TRBD1 (5 bases). The CDR3 is 15 residues long. Germline V lookup: CDR1 SGHRS, CDR2 YFSETQ. V shed 0 bases and J shed 7 bases, with 16 bases lying between them.

The chain has TRBV30 and TRBJ2-5, with 8 bases aligning to TRBD2. The CDR3 contains 13 residues. Germline V gene lookup returns CDR1 GTSNPN and CDR2 SVGIG (reference sequence). V gave up 8 bases and J gave up 7 bases; unmatched junction bases: 12. DNA for the CDR3: TGTGCCCCCCAGGGACTAGAAGAGGTGACCCAGTACTTC. Encoded protein: CAPQGLEEVTQYF. Full variable domain (remainder filled in from reference TRBV30 and TRBJ2-5): SQTIHQWPATLVQPVGSPLSLECTVEGTSNPNLYWYRQAAGRGLQLLFYSVGIGQISSEVPQNLSASRPQDRQFILSSKKLLLSDSGFYLCAPQGLEEVTQYFGPGTRLLVL.

The chain recombines TRBV4-3 with TRBJ1-2, with a tentative D call TRBD1 (5 bases). Germline V lookup: CDR1 LGHNA, CDR2 YSLEER. The ends were cut back, 2 bases at V and 1 base at J, with 5 bases in the middle. The CDR3 has 13 amino acids. DNA for the CDR3: TGCGCCAGCAGCCAACAGGGTAACTATGGCTACACCTTC. Protein sequence: CASSQQGNYGYTF.

This chain connects TRBV30 to TRBJ2-1; D is possibly TRBD2 (6 bases). V lost 4 bases and J 6 bases, leaving 19 bases between the germline ends. Germline values: CDR1 GTSNPN, CDR2 SVGIG (reference sequence). The CDR3 covers 15 residues. Here the CDR3 DNA reads TGTGCCTGGACCCCCCCGGCCCGGGACTTCAATGAGCAGTTCTTC. Residues: CAWTPPARDFNEQFF.

The CDR3 region is CASSAFELNTEAFF. In DNA, the CDR3 is TGTGCCAGCAGTGCCTTTGAGTTGAACACTGAAGCTTTCTTT. The chain has TRBV6-5 and TRBJ1-1; D remains unclear. The CDR3 covers 14 residues. Germline V lookup: CDR1 MNHEY, CDR2 SVGAGI. V was cut by 5 bases and J by 0 bases, with 10 bases left in between.

The chain recombines TRBV7-9 with TRBJ1-2; D is possibly TRBD1 (5 bases). The V gene lost 1 base and the J gene lost 8 bases, with 23 bases spanning the gap. This CDR3 is 17 amino acids long. Germline CDR1 SEHNR, CDR2 FQNEAQ (reference sequence). The CDR3 loop reads CASSLGPTRPDRQGYTF. The CDR3 nucleotides are TGTGCCAGCAGCTTAGGGCCAACCAGACCTGACAGACAGGGCTACACCTTC.

J is TRBJ1-2 and V is TRBV30; the D gene is possibly TRBD1 (5 bases). V lost 2 bases, J lost 4 bases, and 11 bases lay in between. The CDR3 runs to 13 residues. The germline V gene has CDR1 GTSNPN and CDR2 SVGIG (reference sequence). The CDR3 loop reads CAWSSGSGYGYTF. As DNA, the CDR3 is TGTGCCTGGAGTTCAGGGTCTGGCTATGGCTACACCTTC. Full variable domain (outside the CDR3, taken from reference TRBV30 and TRBJ1-2): SQTIHQWPATLVQPVGSPLSLECTVEGTSNPNLYWYRQAAGRGLQLLFYSVGIGQISSEVPQNLSASRPQDRQFILSSKKLLLSDSGFYLCAWSSGSGYGYTFGSGTRLTVV.

As regards this clone: A read error may produce the germline difference seen at one junction end. The chain links TRBV4-3 to TRBJ2-7; a weak D match, TRBD2 (5 bases). This CDR3 is built from 17 residues. Germline CDR1 is LGHNA and CDR2 is YSLEER. The CDR3 region has the DNA TGCGCCAGCAACCAAGCCTATCGGACCCCTAGCCCCTACGAGCAGTACTTC. It is translated as CASNQAYRTPSPYEQYF.

The rearrangement uses TRBV7-2 and TRBJ2-5; D may be TRBD1 (6 bases). The V end was cut by 2 bases, the J end by 3 bases, with 10 bases between. Germline CDR1 and CDR2: SGHTA and FQGNSA. This CDR3 spans 14 amino acids. The CDR3 sequence: CASSLWGQKETQYF. CDR3 DNA sequence: TGTGCCAGCAGCTTATGGGGGCAGAAAGAGACCCAGTACTTC.

CDR3: CASSERHLQETQYF. The CDR3 DNA sequence: TGTGCCAGCAGTGAGCGGCATCTCCAAGAGACCCAGTACTTC. This chain links TRBV11-3 with TRBJ2-5; weak D call: TRBD2 (5 bases). CDR3 length equals 14 residues. The germline V and J ends were trimmed by 6 bases and 1 base, with 12 bases remaining between them. The V gene's germline CDR1 is SGHNT and CDR2 YENEEA.

The chain recombines TRBV5-4 with TRBJ1-4; 11 bases are a match to TRBD1. After removal of 6 bases from V and 0 bases from J, the junction contained 7 bases not matched to a gene. The germline CDR1 and CDR2 sequences are SGHNT and YYREEE (reference sequence). This CDR3 has 17 amino acids. The CDR3 here is CASKHRGQGATNEKLFF. For the CDR3, the DNA is TGTGCCAGCAAACACCGGGGACAGGGGGCAACTAATGAAAAACTGTTTTTT.

The chain carries TRBV18 and TRBJ2-3; 7 bases match TRBD2. V trimming: 4 bases; J trimming: 4 bases; junction bases outside the gene matches: 5. The CDR3 length is 14 residues. Germline values: CDR1 KGHSH, CDR2 LQKENI. This CDR3 reads CASSLRGRADTQYF. The CDR3 nucleotides are TGTGCCAGCTCACTTCGGGGGAGGGCAGATACGCAGTATTTT.

The J gene is TRBJ1-5, the V gene TRBV6-5; TRBD1 aligns across 9 bases. CDR1 and CDR2 (germline): MNHEY, SVGAGI. V lost 8 bases to trimming and J lost 5 bases; unmatched junction nucleotides: 1. This CDR3 region has 12 residues. The CDR3 DNA reads TGTGCCAGCCGGACAGGGGATCAGCCCCAGCATTTT. It encodes CASRTGDQPQHF.

The chain recombines TRBV7-3 with TRBJ1-1, with D possibly being TRBD1 (5 bases). This CDR3 spans 13 amino acids. Germline lookup yields CDR1 SGHTA and CDR2 FQGTGA. Trimming pared 9 bases from V and 7 bases from J, leaving 18 bases between. CDR3 region: CASRGTVGGEAFF. CDR3 DNA sequence: TGTGCCAGTAGGGGAACGGTAGGCGGTGAAGCTTTCTTT.

The V call is TRBV7-2, the J call TRBJ2-2; TRBD2 matches 7 bases. Trimming cost V 6 bases and J 2 bases; bases outside gene matches: 9. CDR3 length: 16 residues. Per the germline V gene, CDR1 is SGHTA and CDR2 is FQGNSA. In DNA form, the CDR3 reads TGTGCCAGCAGTCCATTTACGGGAGGCAACACCGGGGAGCTGTTTTTT. Protein: CASSPFTGGNTGELFF.

The genes are TRBV30 and TRBJ1-4; 7 bases map to TRBD1. Looked up from germline, CDR1 is GTSNPN and CDR2 is SVGIG (reference sequence). The CDR3 sequence is 13 residues long. The V segment lost 6 bases and the J segment 16 bases; nucleotides outside the gene matches: 17. The CDR3 sequence is CACRRDRPEGSFF. The CDR3 nucleotides are TGTGCCTGCCGAAGGGACAGACCAGAGGGGTCGTTTTTT.